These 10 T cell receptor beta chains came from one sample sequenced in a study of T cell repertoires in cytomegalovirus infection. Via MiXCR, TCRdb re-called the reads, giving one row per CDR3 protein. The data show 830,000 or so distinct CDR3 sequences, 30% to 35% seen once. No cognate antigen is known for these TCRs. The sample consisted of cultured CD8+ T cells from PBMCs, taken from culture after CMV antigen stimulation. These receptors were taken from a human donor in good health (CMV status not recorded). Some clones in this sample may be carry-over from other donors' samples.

CDR3 sequence (DNA): TGTGCCAGTAGTCGCATCCGGGACAGGGATAATTCACCCCTCCACTTT. Residues: CASSRIRDRDNSPLHF. This chain connects TRBV19 to TRBJ1-6; TRBD1 aligns across 9 bases. The CDR3 consists of 16 residues. Germline trimming cut 5 bases from V and 5 bases from J; bases unmatched to any gene: 7. The germline CDR1 and CDR2 sequences are LNHDA and SQIVND (reference sequence).

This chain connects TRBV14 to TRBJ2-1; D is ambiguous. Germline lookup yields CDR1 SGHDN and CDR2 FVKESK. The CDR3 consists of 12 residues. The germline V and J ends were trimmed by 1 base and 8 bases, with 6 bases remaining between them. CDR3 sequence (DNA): TGTGCCAGCAGCCAAGGGATCTATGAGCAGTTCTTC. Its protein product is CASSQGIYEQFF.

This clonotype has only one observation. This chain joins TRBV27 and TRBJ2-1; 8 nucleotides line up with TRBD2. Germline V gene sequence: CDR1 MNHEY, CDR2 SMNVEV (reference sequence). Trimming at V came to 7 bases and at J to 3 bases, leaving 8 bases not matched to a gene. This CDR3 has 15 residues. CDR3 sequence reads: CASTLSGGNYNEQFF. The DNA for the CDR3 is TGTGCCAGCACTCTATCGGGAGGGAACTACAATGAGCAGTTCTTC.

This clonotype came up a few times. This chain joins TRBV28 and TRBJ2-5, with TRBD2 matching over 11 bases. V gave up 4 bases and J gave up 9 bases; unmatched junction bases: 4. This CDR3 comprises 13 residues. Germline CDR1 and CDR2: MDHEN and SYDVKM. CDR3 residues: CASSSISGRAQYF. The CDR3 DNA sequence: TGTGCCAGCAGTTCGATTAGCGGGAGGGCCCAGTACTTC.

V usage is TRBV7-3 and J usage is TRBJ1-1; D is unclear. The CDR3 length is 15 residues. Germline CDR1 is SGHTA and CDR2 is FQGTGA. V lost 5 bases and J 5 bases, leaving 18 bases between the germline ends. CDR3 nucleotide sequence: TGTGCCAGCAGCGTACTAGAGGGCAGTTGGACTGAAGCTTTCTTT. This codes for CASSVLEGSWTEAFF.

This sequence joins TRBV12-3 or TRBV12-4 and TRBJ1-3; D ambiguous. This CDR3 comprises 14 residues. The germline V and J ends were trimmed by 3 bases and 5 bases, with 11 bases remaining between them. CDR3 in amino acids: CASSFRALRNTIYF. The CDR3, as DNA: TGTGCCAGCAGTTTTAGGGCTTTGAGAAACACCATATATTTT.

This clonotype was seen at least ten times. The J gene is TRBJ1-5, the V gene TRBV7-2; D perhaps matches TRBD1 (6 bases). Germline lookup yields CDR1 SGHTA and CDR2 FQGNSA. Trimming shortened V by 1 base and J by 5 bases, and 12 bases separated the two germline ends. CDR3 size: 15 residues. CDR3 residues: CASSLGLGQYQPQHF. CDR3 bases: TGTGCCAGCAGCTTAGGATTAGGACAGTATCAGCCCCAGCATTTT.

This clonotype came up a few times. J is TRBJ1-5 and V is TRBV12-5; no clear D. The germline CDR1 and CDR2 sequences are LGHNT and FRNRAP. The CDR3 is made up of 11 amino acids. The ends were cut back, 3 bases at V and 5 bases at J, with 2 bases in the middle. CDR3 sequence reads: CASGFYQPQHF. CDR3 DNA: TGTGCTAGTGGTTTTTATCAGCCCCAGCATTTT.

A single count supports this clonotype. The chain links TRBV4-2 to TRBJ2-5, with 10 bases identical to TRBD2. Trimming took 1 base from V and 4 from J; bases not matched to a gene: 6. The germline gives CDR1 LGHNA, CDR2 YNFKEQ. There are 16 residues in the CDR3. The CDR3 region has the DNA TGTGCCAGCAGCCAAGGGGAGCGGGGGGGCGGAGAGACCCAGTACTTC. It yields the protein CASSQGERGGGETQYF.

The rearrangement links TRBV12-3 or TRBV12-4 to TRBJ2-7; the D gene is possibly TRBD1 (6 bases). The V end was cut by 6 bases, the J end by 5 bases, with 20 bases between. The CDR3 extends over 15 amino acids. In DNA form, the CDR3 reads TGTGCCAGCAGCCCACAGGGACGATACCGGGACGAGCAGTACTTC. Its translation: CASSPQGRYRDEQYF.